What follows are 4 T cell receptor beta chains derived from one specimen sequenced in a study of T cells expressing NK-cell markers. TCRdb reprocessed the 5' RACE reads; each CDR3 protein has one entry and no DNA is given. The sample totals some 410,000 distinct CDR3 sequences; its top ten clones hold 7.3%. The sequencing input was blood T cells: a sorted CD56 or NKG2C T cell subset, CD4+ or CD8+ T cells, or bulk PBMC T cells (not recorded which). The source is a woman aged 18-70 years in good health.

This CDR3 reads CASRKGWGNTEAFF. The chain couples TRBV6-2 or TRBV6-3 to TRBJ1-1. Germline lookup yields CDR1 MNHEY and CDR2 SVGEGT. The CDR3 sequence is 14 residues long.

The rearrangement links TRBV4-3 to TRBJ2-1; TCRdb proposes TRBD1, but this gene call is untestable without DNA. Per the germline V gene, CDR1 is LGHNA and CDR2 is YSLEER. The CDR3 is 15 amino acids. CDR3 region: CASSQEDRAYNEQFF.

The CDR3 sequence is CASSFFGTVNTEAFF. This chain joins TRBV7-9 and TRBJ1-1; lacking DNA, the TRBD1 call made by TCRdb goes unchecked. The germline V gene encodes CDR1 SEHNR and CDR2 FQNEAQ (reference sequence). This CDR3 comprises 15 residues.

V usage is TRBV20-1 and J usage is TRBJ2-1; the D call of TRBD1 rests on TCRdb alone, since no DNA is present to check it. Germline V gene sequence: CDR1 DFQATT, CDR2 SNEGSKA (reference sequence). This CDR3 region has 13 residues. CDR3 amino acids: CSARETVSHEQFF.